Shown below are 25 T cell receptor beta chains from a single sample sequenced in a study of CD8 T cells in Susac syndrome. Random hexamers served to reverse transcribe about 0.5 to 1 ug RNA. TCRdb re-derived calls from the immunoSEQ multiplex PCR reads in MiXCR, one entry per CDR3 protein. The repertoire has 250,000 to 300,000 distinct CDR3 sequences, roughly 85% of them found once; the top ten carry 0.21%. The specimen sequenced was CD8+ T cells from PBMCs. The receptors shown here come from a human donor with multiple sclerosis.

This clonotype was observed a single time. The rearrangement joins TRBV28 to TRBJ1-5; TRBD1 matches 7 bases. The CDR3 spans 22 residues. The trim removed 1 base at V and 0 bases at J, leaving 21 bases unmatched. CDR1 and CDR2 (germline): MDHEN, SYDVKM. This CDR3 reads CASSLFAAFPGTVFYSNQPQHF. CDR3 DNA: TGTGCCAGCAGTTTATTTGCTGCCTTCCCCGGGACAGTCTTTTATAGCAATCAGCCCCAGCATTTT.

V and J are TRBV6-5 and TRBJ1-2; D is ambiguous. V shed 2 bases and J shed 8 bases, with 12 bases lying between them. This CDR3 region has 13 residues. The germline CDR1 and CDR2 sequences are MNHEY and SVGAGI. CDR3 residues: CASSYDAGAGYTF. CDR3 nucleotides: TGTGCCAGCAGTTACGACGCAGGAGCAGGCTACACCTTC.

The V call is TRBV28, the J call TRBJ2-1; tentatively, D is TRBD1 or TRBD2 (5 bases each). Trimming stripped 5 bases from V and 0 bases from J, with 11 bases between. Germline loops: CDR1 MDHEN, CDR2 SYDVKM. The CDR3 contains 15 residues. In nucleotides, the CDR3 is TGTGCCAGCAGTGAGGGGCCTTCCTCCTACAATGAGCAGTTCTTC. As protein: CASSEGPSSYNEQFF.

This clonotype was seen a single time. The genes are TRBV11-2 and TRBJ2-6; no reliable D call. Germline lookup yields CDR1 SGHAT and CDR2 FQNNGV. Between the trimmed V and J ends, which lost 8 bases and 2 bases, there was a span of 16 bases. The CDR3 has 16 amino acids. CDR3 DNA: TGTGCCAGCTCTCCGGGCTTCGGCGCTGGGGCCAACGTCCTGACTTTC. Translated, it gives CASSPGFGAGANVLTF. The entire variable domain, with the rest obtained from reference TRBV11-2 and TRBJ2-6, is as follows: EAGVAQSPRYKIIEKRQSVAFWCNPISGHATLYWYQQILGQGPKLLIQFQNNGVVDDSQLPKDRFSAERLKGVDSTLKIQPAKLEDSAVYLCASSPGFGAGANVLTFGAGSRLTVL.

This clonotype was seen just once. This chain uses TRBV28 with TRBJ1-5; the D is unclear. CDR1 MDHEN and CDR2 SYDVKM come from the germline V gene. There are 14 residues in the CDR3. V lost 8 bases and J lost 2, with 13 bases in between. The CDR3 sequence is CASVGRWGNQPQHF. DNA for the CDR3: TGTGCCAGCGTCGGACGTTGGGGCAATCAGCCCCAGCATTTT.

The gene calls are TRBV7-2 and TRBJ2-7; D not resolved. CDR3 length equals 13 residues. Per germline, CDR1 SGHTA and CDR2 FQGNSA. V shed 3 bases and J shed 2 bases, with 8 bases lying between them. The CDR3 reads CASSFSMAYEQYF. CDR3 in DNA: TGTGCCAGCAGCTTTTCTATGGCCTACGAGCAGTACTTC.

This clonotype showed up just once. This chain uses TRBV30 with TRBJ2-7, with a possible D match to TRBD1 (6 bases). The V and J ends lost 5 bases and 4 bases respectively, with 18 bases between them. Germline loops: CDR1 GTSNPN, CDR2 SVGIG (reference sequence). This CDR3 has 14 residues. CDR3 region: CAWGPDSSFYEQYF. CDR3 nucleotide sequence: TGTGCCTGGGGACCGGACAGTTCCTTTTACGAGCAGTACTTC.

The rearrangement links TRBV7-2 to TRBJ1-5; no definite D call. This CDR3 is 18 amino acids long. V was cut by 1 base and J by 3 bases, with 19 bases left in between. Germline lookup yields CDR1 SGHTA and CDR2 FQGNSA. CDR3 DNA sequence: TGTGCCAGCAGCTTAGGGGCAGGCATACCTCGGGCCAATCAGCCCCAGCATTTT. Residues: CASSLGAGIPRANQPQHF.

This sequence joins TRBV14 and TRBJ2-1; no clear D. Trimming cost V 1 base and J 10 bases, with 5 bases left between them. The CDR3 length is 11 residues. Germline CDR1 and CDR2: SGHDN and FVKESK. CDR3 DNA sequence: TGTGCCAGCAGCCAAGTCTACGAGCAGTTCTTC. As protein: CASSQVYEQFF.

The chain uses TRBV6-2 or TRBV6-3 and TRBJ1-1, with D unresolved. The germline V and J ends were trimmed by 6 bases and 9 bases, with 14 bases remaining between them. The CDR3 covers 12 residues. From germline, CDR1 is MNHEY and CDR2 SVGEGT. The CDR3 sequence is CASSHRGFQAFF. Written as DNA, the CDR3 is TGTGCCAGCAGCCACCGGGGATTCCAAGCTTTCTTT.

This sequence joins TRBV2 and TRBJ2-7, with TRBD2 matching over 12 bases. The CDR3 is 16 residues long. Trimming took 4 bases from V and 4 from J; bases not matched to a gene: 8. From germline, CDR1 is SNHLY and CDR2 FYNNEI. CDR3 DNA: TGTGCCAGCAGTGTTCTAGCGGGAGGGCCGGGGTACGAGCAGTACTTC. This sequence encodes CASSVLAGGPGYEQYF.

This clonotype turned up a few times. The rearrangement joins TRBV28 to TRBJ2-7, with D perhaps matching TRBD1 (5 bases). The germline V and J ends were trimmed by 11 bases and 0 bases, with 23 bases remaining between them. The germline CDR1 and CDR2 sequences are MDHEN and SYDVKM. The CDR3 has 16 amino acids. The CDR3 is CALGPRAGRTSYEQYF. Here the CDR3 DNA reads TGTGCCTTGGGGCCTAGAGCAGGGCGGACCTCCTACGAGCAGTACTTC.

The V and J genes are TRBV10-3 and TRBJ2-1; 10 positions agree with TRBD2. Unmatched junction bases numbered 7, after V lost 0 bases and J lost 8 bases. Germline V gives CDR1 ENHRY, CDR2 SYGVKD. The CDR3 sequence is 16 residues long. CDR3 bases: TGTGCCATCAGTGAGTCGAGGACTAGCGGAGCGGATGAGCAGTTCTTC. Its translation is CAISESRTSGADEQFF.

In this sample, this clonotype turned up once. The V and J genes are TRBV28 and TRBJ2-1; maybe TRBD2 (5 bases). Germline lookup yields CDR1 MDHEN and CDR2 SYDVKM. The CDR3 covers 12 residues. Trimming left V 7 bases short and J 6 bases short, with 10 bases between. The CDR3 DNA is TGTGCCAGCACCACTAGACCCAATGAGCAGTTCTTC. This sequence encodes CASTTRPNEQFF.

The chain combines TRBV30 with TRBJ1-5; 8 nucleotides line up with TRBD1. Germline V gene data show CDR1 as GTSNPN and CDR2 as SVGIG (reference sequence). CDR3 length: 13 residues. J lost 4 bases, V lost 5 bases, and 4 bases had no gene match. In nucleotides, the CDR3 is TGTGCCTGGGGGGACAGGAGGAATCAGCCCCAGCATTTT. Translating it yields CAWGDRRNQPQHF.

The chain is built from TRBV7-6 and TRBJ2-1; TRBD2 agrees at 10 bases. V lost 4 bases to trimming and J lost 6 bases; unmatched junction nucleotides: 6. The germline V gene has CDR1 SGHVS and CDR2 FNYEAQ. The CDR3 totals 15 residues. The CDR3 nucleotides are TGTGCCAGCAGCTACTGGACTAGCGGATTCAATGAGCAGTTCTTC. It codes for CASSYWTSGFNEQFF. Full variable domain (outside the CDR3, taken from reference TRBV7-6 and TRBJ2-1): GAGVSQSPRYKVTKRGQDVALRCDPISGHVSLYWYRQALGQGPEFLTYFNYEAQQDKSGLPNDRFSAERPEGSISTLTIQRTEQRDSAMYRCASSYWTSGFNEQFFGPGTRLTVL.

The chain links TRBV7-9 to TRBJ2-7; 7 bases fit TRBD2. CDR3 length equals 16 residues. Germline V gene data show CDR1 as SEHNR and CDR2 as FQNEAQ (reference sequence). The V gene end was trimmed by 5 bases and the J gene end by 2 bases; junction bases not matched to a gene: 12. The CDR3 reads CASSPARAGATYEQYF. In nucleotides, the CDR3 is TGTGCCAGCAGCCCCGCCCGGGCGGGAGCCACCTACGAGCAGTACTTC.

The genes are TRBV27 and TRBJ2-5, with a possible D match to TRBD2 (6 bases). The V end was cut by 4 bases, the J end by 3 bases, with 9 bases between. CDR1 and CDR2 from the germline V gene are MNHEY and SMNVEV (reference sequence). CDR3 length: 13 residues. CDR3 in amino acids: CASSSRLEETQYF. CDR3 bases: TGTGCCAGCAGTTCACGACTAGAAGAGACCCAGTACTTC.

The V gene is TRBV7-2, the J gene TRBJ2-1; 8 nucleotides line up with TRBD2. The J segment lost 6 bases and the V segment lost 1 base, leaving 8 bases of the junction unmatched. Germline V gene sequence: CDR1 SGHTA, CDR2 FQGNSA. CDR3 length: 16 amino acids. CDR3 residues: CASSLGPYGTSNEQFF. The CDR3 DNA sequence: TGTGCCAGCAGCTTAGGGCCTTACGGGACTAGCAATGAGCAGTTCTTC.

The J gene is TRBJ2-7, the V gene TRBV7-9; D perhaps matches TRBD2 (5 bases). The germline CDR1 and CDR2 sequences are SEHNR and FQNEAQ (reference sequence). The V end lost 5 bases, the J end lost 3 bases, and 8 bases lay between the germline ends. There are 12 residues in the CDR3. The CDR3 nucleotides read TGTGCCAGCAGCGTCCGGGGCTACGAGCAGTACTTC. Its protein product is CASSVRGYEQYF.

The rearrangement joins TRBV5-4 to TRBJ1-1; D remains unclear. Germline assignment: CDR1 SGHNT and CDR2 YYREEE (reference sequence). The CDR3 is 16 amino acids. Deletions cut 4 bases from V and 3 bases from J, with 19 bases between. CDR3 region: CASSPPGISGYTEAFF. Here the CDR3 DNA reads TGTGCCAGCAGCCCCCCAGGAATCTCCGGATACACTGAAGCTTTCTTT.

The chain employs TRBV15 and TRBJ2-5; D not certain. This CDR3 is 13 amino acids long. Germline values: CDR1 LNHNV, CDR2 YYDKDF (reference sequence). Trimming cost V 1 base and J 14 bases, with 17 bases left between them. The CDR3: CATSRVESDPLYF. The CDR3, as DNA: TGTGCCACCAGCAGAGTGGAGTCCGACCCCCTATACTTC. Together with reference TRBV15 and TRBJ2-5, the CDR3 gives the full variable domain: DAMVIQNPRYQVTQFGKPVTLSCSQTLNHNVMYWYQQKSSQAPKLLFHYYDKDFNNEADTPDNFQSRRPNTSFCFLDIRSPGLGDTAMYLCATSRVESDPLYFGPGTRLLVL.

Points on this clonotype: At one end, the junction sequence differs from germline, possibly due to a read error. The rearrangement uses TRBV27 and TRBJ2-1; D ambiguous. CDR3 length: 14 amino acids. The germline V gene has CDR1 MNHEY and CDR2 SMNVEV (reference sequence). The CDR3 is CASSSPGAYNEQLF. The CDR3 DNA reads as TGTGCCAGCAGTTCTCCTGGCGCATACAATGAGCAGCTCTTC.

The rearrangement links TRBV24-1 to TRBJ2-1, with 12 bases identical to TRBD2. This CDR3 contains 15 residues. The germline gives CDR1 KGHDR, CDR2 SFDVKD. V was pared by 4 bases and J by 8 bases, with 5 bases of the junction left unmatched. CDR3 bases: TGTGCCACCAGTGAGCGACTAGCGGGAGTCGATGAGCAGTTCTTC. This sequence encodes CATSERLAGVDEQFF.

The chain links TRBV7-9 to TRBJ1-1; no clear D. Germline V CDR1 and CDR2: SEHNR, FQNEAQ (reference sequence). The CDR3 consists of 13 residues. The V and J ends lost 5 bases and 0 bases respectively, with 7 bases between them. CDR3 amino acids: CASSRSVNTEAFF. DNA for the CDR3: TGTGCCAGCAGCCGTTCAGTGAACACTGAAGCTTTCTTT. Variable domain in full (rest from reference TRBV7-9 and TRBJ1-1): DTGVSQNPRHKITKRGQNVTFRCDPISEHNRLYWYRQTLGQGPEFLTYFQNEAQLEKSRLLSDRFSAERPKGSFSTLEIQRTEQGDSAMYLCASSRSVNTEAFFGQGTRLTVV.